Presented here are 3 T cell receptor beta chains from one specimen sequenced in a study of T cell therapy after organ transplantation. Measured with immunoSEQ multiplex PCR; TCRdb has only the in-frame clones, and not every one. The repertoire includes fewer than 25,000 clones, about four fifths of them detected once, and 30% to 40% sits in the top ten. This sample's time point: 20-29 weeks after completion of therapy. These receptors' targets are unknown. The sample in question was CD8+ T cells from blood, obtained after autologous CMV-specific T cell therapy. These receptors all come from a human patient who had received a solid organ transplant and had CMV disease. Some T cells may trace back to the graft donor.

This clone appeared a single time. The rearrangement joins TRBV6-5 to TRBJ1-4; D possibly corresponds to TRBD1 (6 bases). This CDR3 is built from 14 residues. CDR1 and CDR2 (germline): MNHEY, SVGAGI. Trimming removed 6 bases at V and 8 bases at J, with 16 bases between. The chain's CDR3 is CASSNRVGNEKLFF. The CDR3 DNA reads as TGTGCCAGCAGCAACAGGGTCGGCAACGAAAAACTGTTTTTT.

The V and J genes are TRBV27 and TRBJ2-2; the match to TRBD2 covers 8 bases. This CDR3 contains 15 residues. J was trimmed by 9 bases and V by 5 bases; bases with no gene match: 11. Per the germline V gene, CDR1 is MNHEY and CDR2 is SMNVEV (reference sequence). In DNA, the CDR3 is TGTGCCAGCAGTCCCGAGCCGGGAGGGCTGAGGGAGCTGTTTTTT. Its translation: CASSPEPGGLRELFF.

The rearrangement links TRBV5-1 to TRBJ2-1; D possibly uses TRBD1 or TRBD2 (5 bases each). V gave up 0 bases and J gave up 4 bases, with 11 bases separating them. CDR1 SGHRS and CDR2 YFSETQ come from the germline V gene. The CDR3 sequence is 15 residues long. The CDR3 is CASSLDGDPYNEQFF. The CDR3 coding sequence is TGCGCCAGCAGCTTGGACGGGGACCCTTACAATGAGCAGTTCTTC.